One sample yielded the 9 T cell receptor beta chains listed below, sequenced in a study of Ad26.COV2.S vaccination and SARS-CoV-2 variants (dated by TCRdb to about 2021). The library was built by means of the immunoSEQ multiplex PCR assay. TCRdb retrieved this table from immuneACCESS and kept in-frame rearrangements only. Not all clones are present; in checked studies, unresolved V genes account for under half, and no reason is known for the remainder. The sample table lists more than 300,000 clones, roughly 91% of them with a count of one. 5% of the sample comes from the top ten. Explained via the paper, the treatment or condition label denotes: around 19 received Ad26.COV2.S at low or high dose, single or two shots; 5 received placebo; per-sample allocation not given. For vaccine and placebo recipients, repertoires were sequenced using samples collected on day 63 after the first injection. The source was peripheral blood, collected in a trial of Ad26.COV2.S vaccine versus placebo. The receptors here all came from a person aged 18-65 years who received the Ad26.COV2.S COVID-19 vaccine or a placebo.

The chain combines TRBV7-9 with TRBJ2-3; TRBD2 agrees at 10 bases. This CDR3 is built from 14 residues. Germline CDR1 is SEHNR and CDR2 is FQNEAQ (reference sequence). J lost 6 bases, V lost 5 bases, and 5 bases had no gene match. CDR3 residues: CASSPLAGVDTQYF. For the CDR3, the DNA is TGTGCCAGCAGCCCGCTAGCGGGAGTCGATACGCAGTATTTT.

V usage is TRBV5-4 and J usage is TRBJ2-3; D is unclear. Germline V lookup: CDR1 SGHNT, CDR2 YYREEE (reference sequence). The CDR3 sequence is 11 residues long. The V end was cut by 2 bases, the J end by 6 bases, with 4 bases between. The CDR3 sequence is CASSFGDTQYF. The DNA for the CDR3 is TGTGCCAGCAGCTTTGGGGATACGCAGTATTTT.

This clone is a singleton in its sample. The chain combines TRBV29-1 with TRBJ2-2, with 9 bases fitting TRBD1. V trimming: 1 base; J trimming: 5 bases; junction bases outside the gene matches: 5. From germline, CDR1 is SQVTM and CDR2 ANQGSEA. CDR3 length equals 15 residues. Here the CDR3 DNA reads TGCAGCGTTGAAGTTACAGGGGGCTCTACCGGGGAGCTGTTTTTT. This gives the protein CSVEVTGGSTGELFF.

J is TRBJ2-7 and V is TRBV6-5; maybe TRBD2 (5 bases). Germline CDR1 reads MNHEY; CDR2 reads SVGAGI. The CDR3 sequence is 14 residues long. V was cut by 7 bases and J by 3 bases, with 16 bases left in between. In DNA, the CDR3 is TGTGCCAGCATCTTTTCCGGGAACCACTACGAGCAGTACTTC. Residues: CASIFSGNHYEQYF.

CDR3 region: CASSHGWQSDSNQPQHF. CDR3 DNA sequence: TGTGCCAGCTCACACGGTTGGCAGTCCGATAGCAATCAGCCCCAGCATTTT. V gene TRBV18 combines with J gene TRBJ1-5; D is unclear. Germline V gene sequence: CDR1 KGHSH, CDR2 LQKENI. CDR3 length: 17 residues. V lost 4 bases and J lost 0, with 16 bases in between.

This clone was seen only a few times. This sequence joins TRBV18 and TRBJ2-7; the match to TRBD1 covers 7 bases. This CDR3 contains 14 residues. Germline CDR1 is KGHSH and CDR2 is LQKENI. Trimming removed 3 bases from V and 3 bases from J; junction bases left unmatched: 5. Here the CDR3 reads CASSPRDRNYEQYF. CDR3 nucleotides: TGTGCCAGCTCACCCCGGGACAGAAACTACGAGCAGTACTTC. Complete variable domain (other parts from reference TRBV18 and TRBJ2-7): NAGVMQNPRHLVRRRGQEARLRCSPMKGHSHVYWYRQLPEEGLKFMVYLQKENIIDESGMPKERFSAEFPKEGPSILRIQQVVRGDSAAYFCASSPRDRNYEQYFGPGTRLTVT.

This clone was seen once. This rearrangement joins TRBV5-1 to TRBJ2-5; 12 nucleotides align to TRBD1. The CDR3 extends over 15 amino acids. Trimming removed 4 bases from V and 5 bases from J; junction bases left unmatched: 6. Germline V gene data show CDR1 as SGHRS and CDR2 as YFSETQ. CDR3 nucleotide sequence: TGCGCCAGCAGCGAGGGGACAGGGGGCGTTGAGACCCAGTACTTC. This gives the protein CASSEGTGGVETQYF. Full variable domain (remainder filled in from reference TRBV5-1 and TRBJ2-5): KAGVTQTPRYLIKTRGQQVTLSCSPISGHRSVSWYQQTPGQGLQFLFEYFSETQRNKGNFPGRFSGRQFSNSRSEMNVSTLELGDSALYLCASSEGTGGVETQYFGPGTRLLVL.

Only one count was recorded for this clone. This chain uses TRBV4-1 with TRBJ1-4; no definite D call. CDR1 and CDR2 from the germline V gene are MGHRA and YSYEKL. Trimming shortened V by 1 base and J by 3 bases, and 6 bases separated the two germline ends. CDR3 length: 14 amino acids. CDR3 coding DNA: TGCGCCAGCAGCCAAGGGGGTTCTAATGAAAAACTGTTTTTT. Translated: CASSQGGSNEKLFF.

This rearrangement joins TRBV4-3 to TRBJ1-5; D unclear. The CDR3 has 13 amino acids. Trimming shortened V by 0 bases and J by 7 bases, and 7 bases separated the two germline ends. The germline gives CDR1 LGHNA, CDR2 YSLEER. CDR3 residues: CASSQDLEQPQHF. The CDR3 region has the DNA TGCGCCAGCAGCCAAGATTTAGAGCAGCCCCAGCATTTT.